Listed here are 14 T cell receptor beta chains from one sample, sequenced in a study of PD-L1 blockade in urothelial cancer. Libraries were prepared by immunoSEQ multiplex PCR; TCRdb keeps only in-frame clonotypes and omits some of them. The profile shows 60,000 or so clones, about 76% of them singletons. Sample time point: pretreatment peripheral blood. The material was PBMCs, obtained around atezolizumab (anti-PD-L1) treatment. The source is a man aged 65 to 85 with urothelial cancer.

About this clone itself: At the DNA level, this CDR3 is encoded by other sequences in the same sample as well. The chain recombines TRBV30 with TRBJ2-6; no clear D gene. Trimming pared 1 base from V and 0 bases from J, leaving 7 bases between. CDR3 length equals 15 residues. Looked up from germline, CDR1 is GTSNPN and CDR2 is SVGIG (reference sequence). CDR3 sequence reads: CAWSGTVSGANVLTF. The CDR3 nucleotides are TGTGCCTGGAGTGGAACGGTCTCTGGGGCCAACGTCCTGACTTTC.

The gene calls are TRBV19 and TRBJ2-7, with TRBD1 identical over 8 bases. Looked up from germline, CDR1 is LNHDA and CDR2 is SQIVND (reference sequence). With 1 base clipped from V and 0 bases from J, the junction kept 5 bases outside the gene matches. This CDR3 has 16 amino acids. The CDR3 DNA follows: TGTGCCAGTAGTATAGGCCGGACAGGGCTCTCCTACGAGCAGTACTTC. This gives the protein CASSIGRTGLSYEQYF.

The V and J genes are TRBV23-1 and TRBJ2-5; perhaps TRBD1 as D (6 bases). TRBV23-1 is flagged as an ORF with uncertain function. This CDR3 region has 16 residues. With 0 bases removed from V and 4 bases from J, the gap between germline ends came to 15 bases. CDR3 sequence: CASSQSFIRGGETQYF. The DNA of the CDR3 is TGCGCCAGCAGTCAATCCTTTATCAGGGGCGGAGAGACCCAGTACTTC.

Here the CDR3 reads CASSFGGNYGYTF. Written as DNA, the CDR3 is TGTGCCAGCAGCTTCGGCGGAAACTATGGCTACACCTTC. This chain joins TRBV11-2 and TRBJ1-2, with D hard to call. V gave up 3 bases and J gave up 2 bases, with 7 bases separating them. Germline CDR1 SGHAT, CDR2 FQNNGV. CDR3 length: 13 residues.

The chain joins TRBV5-1 to TRBJ1-4, with D perhaps TRBD1 (6 bases). The CDR3 is 14 residues long. Trimming stripped 3 bases from V and 5 bases from J, with 11 bases between. CDR1 and CDR2 from the germline V gene are SGHRS and YFSETQ. CDR3 loop: CASSSQGRNEKLFF. The CDR3 DNA sequence: TGCGCCAGCAGCTCACAGGGAAGGAATGAAAAACTGTTTTTT.

The chain carries TRBV18 and TRBJ1-1; D is undetermined. This CDR3 region has 12 residues. Looked up from germline, CDR1 is KGHSH and CDR2 is LQKENI. With 6 bases removed from V and 6 bases from J, the gap between germline ends came to 11 bases. The CDR3 loop is CASSRDWAEAFF. CDR3 DNA: TGTGCCAGCTCTCGTGACTGGGCTGAAGCTTTCTTT.

The J gene is TRBJ2-7, the V gene TRBV28, with D maybe TRBD1 (6 bases). Germline V gene lookup returns CDR1 MDHEN and CDR2 SYDVKM. This CDR3 region has 15 residues. With 5 bases removed from V and 5 bases from J, the gap between germline ends came to 19 bases. CDR3 loop: CASSAFHRETNEQYF. The CDR3 bases are TGTGCCAGCAGTGCATTCCACAGGGAGACCAACGAGCAGTACTTC.

V and J are TRBV6-1 and TRBJ2-1, with 9 bases that match TRBD2. Germline lookup yields CDR1 MNHNS and CDR2 SASEGT. The CDR3 length is 14 residues. Unmatched junction bases numbered 3, after V lost 5 bases and J lost 4 bases. The CDR3 spells CASSISGRYNEQFF. In DNA, the CDR3 is TGTGCCAGCAGTATTAGCGGGAGATACAATGAGCAGTTCTTC.

This clone was detected only a few times. This sequence joins TRBV28 and TRBJ1-3, with D uncertain. Germline values: CDR1 MDHEN, CDR2 SYDVKM. CDR3 size: 14 residues. With 3 bases removed from V and 3 bases from J, the gap between germline ends came to 9 bases. DNA of the CDR3: TGTGCCAGCAGTTTCAGAGGGCTTGGAAACACCATATATTTT. Protein sequence: CASSFRGLGNTIYF.

A single count supports this clone. The genes are TRBV20-1 and TRBJ1-2; D gene uncertain. V was shortened by 3 bases and J by 5 bases, with 7 bases between the two germline ends. CDR1 is DFQATT and CDR2 is SNEGSKA in the germline V gene (reference sequence). The length of the CDR3 is 11 residues. CDR3 sequence: CSASNRYGYTF. In nucleotides, the CDR3 is TGCAGTGCTAGTAACCGGTATGGCTACACCTTC.

The chain is built from TRBV28 and TRBJ1-2, with 9 nucleotides matching TRBD1. The CDR3 length is 17 residues. Germline CDR1 MDHEN, CDR2 SYDVKM. V lost 3 bases to trimming and J lost 2 bases; unmatched junction nucleotides: 10. The CDR3 region is CASSLGGQGIVNYGYTF. The CDR3 nucleotides are TGTGCCAGCAGTTTGGGGGGACAGGGCATAGTAAACTATGGCTACACCTTC.

V and J are TRBV2 and TRBJ1-5; D remains unclear. Between the trimmed V and J ends, which lost 2 bases and 4 bases, there was a span of 9 bases. Germline CDR1 reads SNHLY; CDR2 reads FYNNEI. CDR3 length equals 14 residues. In DNA, the CDR3 is TGTGCCAGCAGTGAATGGGCCATAAATCAGCCCCAGCATTTT. It encodes CASSEWAINQPQHF.

The chain has TRBV11-2 and TRBJ1-1, with D unclear. Germline CDR1 reads SGHAT; CDR2 reads FQNNGV. V gave up 2 bases and J gave up 0 bases, with 4 bases separating them. CDR3 length: 13 amino acids. In DNA, the CDR3 is TGTGCCAGCAGCTTAAGCCTGAACACTGAAGCTTTCTTT. As protein: CASSLSLNTEAFF.

This sequence joins TRBV6-1 and TRBJ1-3; weak D call: TRBD1 (5 bases). V gave up 1 base and J gave up 0 bases, with 13 bases separating them. This CDR3 has 17 amino acids. Per the germline V gene, CDR1 is MNHNS and CDR2 is SASEGT. CDR3 sequence (DNA): TGTGCCAGCAGTGAAGTGTATCCGGGGGGCTCTGGAAACACCATATATTTT. It specifies CASSEVYPGGSGNTIYF.